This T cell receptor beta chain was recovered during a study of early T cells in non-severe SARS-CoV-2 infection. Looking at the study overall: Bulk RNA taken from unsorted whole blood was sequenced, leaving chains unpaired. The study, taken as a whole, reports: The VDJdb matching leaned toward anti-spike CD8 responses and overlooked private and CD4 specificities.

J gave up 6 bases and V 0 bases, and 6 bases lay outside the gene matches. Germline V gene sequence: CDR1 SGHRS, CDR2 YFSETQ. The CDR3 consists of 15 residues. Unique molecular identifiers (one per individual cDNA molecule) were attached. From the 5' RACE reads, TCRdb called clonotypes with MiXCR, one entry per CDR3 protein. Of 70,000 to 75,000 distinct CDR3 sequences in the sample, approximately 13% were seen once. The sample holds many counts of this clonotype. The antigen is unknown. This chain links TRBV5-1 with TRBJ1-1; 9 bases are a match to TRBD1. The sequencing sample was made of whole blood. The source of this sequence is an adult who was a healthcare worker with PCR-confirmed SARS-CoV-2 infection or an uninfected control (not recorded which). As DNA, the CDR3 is TGCGCCAGCAGCTTGGGGGACAGGGAAGGGGCTGAAGCTTTCTTT. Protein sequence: CASSLGDREGAEAFF.